This TCR beta chain came from a study of blood T cell repertoires in COVID-19. Generated by immunoSEQ multiplex PCR, the TCRdb table keeps only in-frame clones and is missing some. The sample has 360,000 or so clones, around nine tenths seen once. The study counted Cohort 3 donors as recovered given two negative PCRs, clearance, or symptom resolution. From germline, CDR1 is MDHEN and CDR2 SYDVKM. Trimming took 8 bases from V and 3 from J; bases not matched to a gene: 4. The CDR3 covers 14 residues. J is TRBJ1-5 and V is TRBV28; TRBD1 matches 10 bases. The receptor's source is a woman aged 25 to 45 who had recovered from COVID-19. The specimen sequenced was PBMCs or T cells enriched from blood (not recorded which). This CDR3 is CASRDRGDNQPQHF. For the CDR3, the DNA is TGTGCCAGCCGGGACAGGGGCGACAATCAGCCCCAGCATTTT.